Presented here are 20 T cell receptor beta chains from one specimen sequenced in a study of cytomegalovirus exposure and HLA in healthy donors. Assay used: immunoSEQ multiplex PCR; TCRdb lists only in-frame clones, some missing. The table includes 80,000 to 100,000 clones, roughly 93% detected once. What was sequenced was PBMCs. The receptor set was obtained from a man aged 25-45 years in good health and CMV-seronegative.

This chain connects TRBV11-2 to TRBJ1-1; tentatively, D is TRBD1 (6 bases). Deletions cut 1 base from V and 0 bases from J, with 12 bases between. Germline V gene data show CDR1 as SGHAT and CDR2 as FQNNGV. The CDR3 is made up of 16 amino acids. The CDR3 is CASSLAVTGMNTEAFF. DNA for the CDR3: TGTGCCAGCAGCTTAGCGGTCACAGGGATGAACACTGAAGCTTTCTTT.

Here the CDR3 reads CSVDGQGGGMNTEAFF. Written as DNA, the CDR3 is TGCAGCGTTGATGGCCAGGGAGGAGGCATGAACACTGAAGCTTTCTTT. The chain combines TRBV29-1 with TRBJ1-1, with a possible D match to TRBD1 (5 bases). Germline-derived CDR1 and CDR2 are SQVTM and ANQGSEA. V was cut by 3 bases and J by 0 bases, with 17 bases left in between. The CDR3 length is 16 residues.

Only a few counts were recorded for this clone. The CDR3: CASSSATGNLQPQHF. CDR3 nucleotide sequence: TGTGCCAGCAGCTCCGCCACAGGGAATCTTCAGCCCCAGCATTTT. This rearrangement joins TRBV11-2 to TRBJ1-5; tentatively, D is TRBD1 (6 bases). V was pared by 4 bases and J by 6 bases, with 16 bases between. The CDR3 has 15 amino acids. Germline V gene sequence: CDR1 SGHAT, CDR2 FQNNGV.

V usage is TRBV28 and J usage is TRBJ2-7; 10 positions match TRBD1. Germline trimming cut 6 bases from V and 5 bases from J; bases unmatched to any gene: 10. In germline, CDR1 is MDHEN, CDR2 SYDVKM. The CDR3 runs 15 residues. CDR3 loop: CASSVTGTGVHEQYF. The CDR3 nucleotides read TGTGCCAGCAGCGTGACCGGGACAGGGGTTCACGAGCAGTACTTC.

The CDR3 sequence is CASSPGQNSWDEQYF. The CDR3 DNA sequence: TGTGCCAGTAGTCCTGGACAGAATTCCTGGGACGAGCAGTACTTC. This chain links TRBV19 with TRBJ2-7; D is possibly TRBD1 (6 bases). The CDR3 totals 15 residues. The V gene's germline CDR1 is LNHDA and CDR2 SQIVND (reference sequence). The V end was cut by 5 bases, the J end by 5 bases, with 19 bases between.

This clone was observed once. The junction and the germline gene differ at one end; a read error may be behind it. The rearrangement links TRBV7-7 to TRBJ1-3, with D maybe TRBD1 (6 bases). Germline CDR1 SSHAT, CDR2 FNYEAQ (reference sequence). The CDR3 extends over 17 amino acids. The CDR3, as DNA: TGTGCTAGCAGCTTAAGCTCGGCTGGACAGAAAGGAAACACCATATATTTT. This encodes CASSLSSAGQKGNTIYF.

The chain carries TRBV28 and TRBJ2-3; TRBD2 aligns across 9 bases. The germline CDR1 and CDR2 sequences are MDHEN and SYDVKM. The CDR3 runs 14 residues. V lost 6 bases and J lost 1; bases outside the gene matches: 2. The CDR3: CASSWTSGTDTQYF. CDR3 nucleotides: TGTGCCAGCAGCTGGACTAGCGGCACAGATACGCAGTATTTT.

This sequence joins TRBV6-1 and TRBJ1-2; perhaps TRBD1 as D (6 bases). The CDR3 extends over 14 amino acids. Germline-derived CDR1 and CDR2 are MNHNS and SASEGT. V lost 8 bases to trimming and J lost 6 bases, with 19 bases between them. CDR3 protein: CASGEHTGFNGYTF. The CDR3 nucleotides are TGTGCCAGCGGGGAGCACACAGGGTTTAATGGCTACACCTTC.

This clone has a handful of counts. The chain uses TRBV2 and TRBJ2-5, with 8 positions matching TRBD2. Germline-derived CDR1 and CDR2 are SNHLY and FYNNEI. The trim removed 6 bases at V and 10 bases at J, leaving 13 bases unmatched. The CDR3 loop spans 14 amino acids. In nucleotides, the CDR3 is TGTGCCAGCAGGGAACCGGGACTAGAGCCCATCCAGTACTTC. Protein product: CASREPGLEPIQYF.

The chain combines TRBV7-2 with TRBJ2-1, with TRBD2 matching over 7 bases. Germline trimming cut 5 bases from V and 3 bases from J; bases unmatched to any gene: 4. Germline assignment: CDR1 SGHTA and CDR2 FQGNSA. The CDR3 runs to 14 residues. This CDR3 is CASSPRDYYNEQFF. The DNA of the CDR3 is TGTGCCAGCAGCCCCCGGGACTACTACAATGAGCAGTTCTTC.

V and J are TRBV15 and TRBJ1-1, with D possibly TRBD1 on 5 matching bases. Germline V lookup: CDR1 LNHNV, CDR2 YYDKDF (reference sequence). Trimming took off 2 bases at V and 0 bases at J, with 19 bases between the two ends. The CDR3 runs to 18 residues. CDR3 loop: CATSRFWNRKRMNTEAFF. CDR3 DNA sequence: TGTGCCACCAGCAGATTCTGGAACAGGAAGAGGATGAACACTGAAGCTTTCTTT.

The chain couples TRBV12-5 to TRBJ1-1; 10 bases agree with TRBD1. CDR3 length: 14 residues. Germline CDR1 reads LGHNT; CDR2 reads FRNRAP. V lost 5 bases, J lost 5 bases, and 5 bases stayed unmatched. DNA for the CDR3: TGTGCTAGTGGTAGACAGGGGGCTGGGACTGAAGCTTTCTTT. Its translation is CASGRQGAGTEAFF.

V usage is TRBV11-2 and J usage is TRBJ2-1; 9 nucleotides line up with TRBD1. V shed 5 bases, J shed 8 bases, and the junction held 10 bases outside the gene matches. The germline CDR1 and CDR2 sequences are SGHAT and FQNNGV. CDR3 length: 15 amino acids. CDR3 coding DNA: TGTGCCAGCAGCGCCCGGGACAGGGTCGTCGATGAGCAGTTCTTC. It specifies CASSARDRVVDEQFF.

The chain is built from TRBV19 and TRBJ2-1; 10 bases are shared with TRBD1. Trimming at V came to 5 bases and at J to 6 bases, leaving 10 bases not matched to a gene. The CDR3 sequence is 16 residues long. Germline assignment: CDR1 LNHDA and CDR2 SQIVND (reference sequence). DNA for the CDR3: TGTGCCAGTAGTTGGTACCGGGACAGGGGTACCAATGAGCAGTTCTTC. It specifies CASSWYRDRGTNEQFF.

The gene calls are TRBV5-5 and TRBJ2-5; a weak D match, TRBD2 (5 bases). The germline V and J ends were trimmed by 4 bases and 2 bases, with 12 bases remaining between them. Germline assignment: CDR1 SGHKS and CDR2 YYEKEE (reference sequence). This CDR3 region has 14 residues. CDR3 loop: CASSAGGPQETQYF. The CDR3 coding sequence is TGTGCCAGCAGCGCCGGCGGGCCTCAAGAGACCCAGTACTTC.

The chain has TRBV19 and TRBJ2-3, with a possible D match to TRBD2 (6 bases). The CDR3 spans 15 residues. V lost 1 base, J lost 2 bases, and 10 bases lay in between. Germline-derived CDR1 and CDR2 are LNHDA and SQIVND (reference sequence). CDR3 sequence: CASSIVTSYTDTQYF. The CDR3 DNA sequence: TGTGCCAGTAGTATAGTCACTAGCTACACAGATACGCAGTATTTT.

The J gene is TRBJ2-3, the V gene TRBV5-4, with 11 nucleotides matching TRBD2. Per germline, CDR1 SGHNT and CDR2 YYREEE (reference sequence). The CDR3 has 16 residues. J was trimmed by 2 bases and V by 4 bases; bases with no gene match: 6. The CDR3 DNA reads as TGTGCCAGCAGCCCGAGACTAGCGGGACTCACAGATACGCAGTATTTT. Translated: CASSPRLAGLTDTQYF. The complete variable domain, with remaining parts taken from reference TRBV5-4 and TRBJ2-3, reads ETGVTQSPTHLIKTRGQQVTLRCSSQSGHNTVSWYQQALGQGPQFIFQYYREEENGRGNFPPRFSGLQFPNYSSELNVNALELDDSALYLCASSPRLAGLTDTQYFGPGTRLTVL.

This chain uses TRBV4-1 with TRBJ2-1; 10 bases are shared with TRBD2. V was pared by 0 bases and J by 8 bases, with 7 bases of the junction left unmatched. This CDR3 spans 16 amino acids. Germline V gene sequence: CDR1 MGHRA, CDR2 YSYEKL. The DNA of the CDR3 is TGCGCCAGCAGCCAAGACCGGAGCGGGAGGGCCGATGAGCAGTTCTTC. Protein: CASSQDRSGRADEQFF.

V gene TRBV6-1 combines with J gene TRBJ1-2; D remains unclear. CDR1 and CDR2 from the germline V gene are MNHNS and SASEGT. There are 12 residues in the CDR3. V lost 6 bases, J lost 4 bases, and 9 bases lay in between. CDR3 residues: CASSRNSYGYTF. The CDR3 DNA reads TGTGCCAGCAGCCGGAACAGCTATGGCTACACCTTC.

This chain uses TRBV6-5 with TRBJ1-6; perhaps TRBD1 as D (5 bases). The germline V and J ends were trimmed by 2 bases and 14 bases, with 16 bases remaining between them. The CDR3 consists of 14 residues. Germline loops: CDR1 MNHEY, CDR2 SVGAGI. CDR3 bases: TGTGCCAGCAGTTACATAGGGACTGCCGGGTCCCTCCACTTT. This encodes CASSYIGTAGSLHF.